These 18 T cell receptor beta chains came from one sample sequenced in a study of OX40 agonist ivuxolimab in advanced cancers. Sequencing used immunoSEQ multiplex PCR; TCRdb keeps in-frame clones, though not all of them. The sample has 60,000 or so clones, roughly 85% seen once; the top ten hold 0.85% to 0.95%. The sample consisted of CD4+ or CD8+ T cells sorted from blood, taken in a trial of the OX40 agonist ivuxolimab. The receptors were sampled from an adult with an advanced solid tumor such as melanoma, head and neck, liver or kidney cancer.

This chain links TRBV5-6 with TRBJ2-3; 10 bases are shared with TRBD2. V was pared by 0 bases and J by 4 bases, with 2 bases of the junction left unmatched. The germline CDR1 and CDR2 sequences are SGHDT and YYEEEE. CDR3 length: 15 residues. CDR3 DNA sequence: TGTGCCAGCAGCTTGGGGCTAGCGGGGGCAGATACGCAGTATTTT. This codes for CASSLGLAGADTQYF.

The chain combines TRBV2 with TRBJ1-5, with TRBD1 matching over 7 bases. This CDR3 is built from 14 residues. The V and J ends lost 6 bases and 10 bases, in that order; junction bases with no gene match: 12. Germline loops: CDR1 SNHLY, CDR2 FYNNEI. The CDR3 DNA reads TGTGCCAGCAGGCAGGGCCAGGGGGAAGGACCCCAGCATTTT. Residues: CASRQGQGEGPQHF. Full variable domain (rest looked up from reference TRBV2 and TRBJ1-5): EPEVTQTPSHQVTQMGQEVILRCVPISNHLYFYWYRQILGQKVEFLVSFYNNEISEKSEIFDDQFSVERPDGSNFTLKIRSTKLEDSAMYFCASRQGQGEGPQHFGDGTRLSIL.

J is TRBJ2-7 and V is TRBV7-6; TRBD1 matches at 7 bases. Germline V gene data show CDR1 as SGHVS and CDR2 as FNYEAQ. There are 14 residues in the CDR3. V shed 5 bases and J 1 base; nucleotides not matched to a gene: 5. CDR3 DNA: TGTGCCAGCAGCCGGCGACAGGGATCCTACGAGCAGTACTTC. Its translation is CASSRRQGSYEQYF.

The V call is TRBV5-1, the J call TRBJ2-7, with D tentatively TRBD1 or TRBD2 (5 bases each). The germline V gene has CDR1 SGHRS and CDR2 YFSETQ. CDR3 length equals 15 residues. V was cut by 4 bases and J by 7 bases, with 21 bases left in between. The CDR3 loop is CASSPLGTSLVEQYF. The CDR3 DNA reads TGCGCCAGCAGCCCTTTGGGGACCTCCTTAGTGGAGCAGTACTTC.

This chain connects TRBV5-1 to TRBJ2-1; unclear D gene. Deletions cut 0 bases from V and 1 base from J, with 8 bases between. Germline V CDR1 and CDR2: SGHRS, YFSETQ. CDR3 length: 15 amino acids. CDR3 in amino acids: CASSLEGNSYNEQFF. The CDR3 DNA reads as TGCGCCAGCAGCTTGGAGGGTAATTCCTACAATGAGCAGTTCTTC. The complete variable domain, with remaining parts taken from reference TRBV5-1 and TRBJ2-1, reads KAGVTQTPRYLIKTRGQQVTLSCSPISGHRSVSWYQQTPGQGLQFLFEYFSETQRNKGNFPGRFSGRQFSNSRSEMNVSTLELGDSALYLCASSLEGNSYNEQFFGPGTRLTVL.

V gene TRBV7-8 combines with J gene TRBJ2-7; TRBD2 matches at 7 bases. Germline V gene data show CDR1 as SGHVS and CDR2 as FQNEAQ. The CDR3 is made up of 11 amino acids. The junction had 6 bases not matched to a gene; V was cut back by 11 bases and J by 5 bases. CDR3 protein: CASWGGNEQYF. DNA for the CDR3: TGTGCCTCATGGGGGGGTAACGAGCAGTACTTC.

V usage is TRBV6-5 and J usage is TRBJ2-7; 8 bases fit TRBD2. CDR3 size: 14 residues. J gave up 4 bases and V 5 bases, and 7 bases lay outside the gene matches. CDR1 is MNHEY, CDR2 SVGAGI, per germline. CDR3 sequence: CASSPRGGLYEQYF. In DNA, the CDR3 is TGTGCCAGCAGTCCTCGGGGGGGGTTATACGAGCAGTACTTC.

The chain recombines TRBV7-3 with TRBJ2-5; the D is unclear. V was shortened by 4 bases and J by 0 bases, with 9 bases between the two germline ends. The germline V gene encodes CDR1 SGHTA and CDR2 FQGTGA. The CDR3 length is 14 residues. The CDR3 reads CASSSSGNQETQYF. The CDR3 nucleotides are TGTGCCAGCAGCTCTTCTGGGAACCAAGAGACCCAGTACTTC.

The CDR3 protein is CASSLSRGEKLFF. CDR3 coding DNA: TGTGCCAGCAGCTTGTCTAGAGGAGAAAAACTGTTTTTT. The chain recombines TRBV5-4 with TRBJ1-4; D call uncertain. The CDR3 covers 13 residues. Germline lookup yields CDR1 SGHNT and CDR2 YYREEE (reference sequence). V was cut by 1 base and J by 8 bases, with 9 bases left in between.

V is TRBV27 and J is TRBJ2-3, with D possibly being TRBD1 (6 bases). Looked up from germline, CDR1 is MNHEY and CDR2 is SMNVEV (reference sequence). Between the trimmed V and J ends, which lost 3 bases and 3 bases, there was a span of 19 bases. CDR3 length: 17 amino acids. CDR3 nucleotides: TGTGCCAGCAGTTTTATGAGGGGGTCGCCAGGGACAGATACGCAGTATTTT. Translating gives CASSFMRGSPGTDTQYF.

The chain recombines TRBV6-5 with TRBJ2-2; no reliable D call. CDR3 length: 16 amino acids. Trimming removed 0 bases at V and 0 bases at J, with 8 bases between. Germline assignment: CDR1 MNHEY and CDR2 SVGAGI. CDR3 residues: CASSYSGRANTGELFF. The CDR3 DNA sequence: TGTGCCAGCAGTTACTCTGGCAGAGCGAACACCGGGGAGCTGTTTTTT.

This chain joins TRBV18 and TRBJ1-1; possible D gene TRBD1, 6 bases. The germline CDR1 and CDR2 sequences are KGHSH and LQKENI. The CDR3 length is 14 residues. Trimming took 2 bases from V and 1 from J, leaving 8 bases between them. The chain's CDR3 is CASSPGTQNTEAFF. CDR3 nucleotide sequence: TGTGCCAGCTCACCAGGGACACAGAACACTGAAGCTTTCTTT.

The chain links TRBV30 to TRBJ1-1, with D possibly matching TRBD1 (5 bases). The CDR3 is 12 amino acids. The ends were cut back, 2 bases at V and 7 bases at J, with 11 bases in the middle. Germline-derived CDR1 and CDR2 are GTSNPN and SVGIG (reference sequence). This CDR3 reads CAWSRSRVEAFF. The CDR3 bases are TGTGCCTGGAGTCGATCCAGGGTTGAAGCTTTCTTT.

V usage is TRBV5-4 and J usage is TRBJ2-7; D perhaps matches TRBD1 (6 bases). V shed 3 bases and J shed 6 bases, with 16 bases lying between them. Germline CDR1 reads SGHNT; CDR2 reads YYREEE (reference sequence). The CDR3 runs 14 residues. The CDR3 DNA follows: TGTGCCAGCAGCTCAGGGGCCTCCCCGTTCGAGCAGTACTTC. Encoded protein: CASSSGASPFEQYF.

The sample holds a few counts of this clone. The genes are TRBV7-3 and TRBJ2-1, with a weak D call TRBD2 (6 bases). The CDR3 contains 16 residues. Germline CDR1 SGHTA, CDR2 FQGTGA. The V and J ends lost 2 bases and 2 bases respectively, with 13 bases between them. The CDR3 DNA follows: TGTGCCAGCAGCTTAGGCCTAGCGCTTACCTACAATGAGCAGTTCTTC. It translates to CASSLGLALTYNEQFF.

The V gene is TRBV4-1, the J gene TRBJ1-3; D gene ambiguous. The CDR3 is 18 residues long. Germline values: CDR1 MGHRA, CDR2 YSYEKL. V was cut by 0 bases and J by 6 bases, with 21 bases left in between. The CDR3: CASSQDGLRAVGENTIYF. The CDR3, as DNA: TGCGCCAGCAGCCAAGATGGTCTTAGGGCCGTCGGTGAAAACACCATATATTTT.

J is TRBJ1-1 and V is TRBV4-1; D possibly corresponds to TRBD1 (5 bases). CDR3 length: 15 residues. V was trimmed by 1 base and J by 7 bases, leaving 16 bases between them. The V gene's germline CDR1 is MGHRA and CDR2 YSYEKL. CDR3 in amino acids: CASSQGKRGPYEAFF. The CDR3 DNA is TGCGCCAGCAGCCAAGGTAAGAGGGGCCCATATGAAGCTTTCTTT.

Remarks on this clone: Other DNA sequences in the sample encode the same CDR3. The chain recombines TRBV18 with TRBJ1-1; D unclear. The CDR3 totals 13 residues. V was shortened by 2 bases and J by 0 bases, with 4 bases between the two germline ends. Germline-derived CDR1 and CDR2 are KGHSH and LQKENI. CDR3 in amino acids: CASSPSLNTEAFF. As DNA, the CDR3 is TGTGCCAGCTCACCATCGTTGAACACTGAAGCTTTCTTT.